This is a list of T cell receptor beta chains from one sample in a study of response to subunit inactivated influenza vaccine. TCRdb re-called the RT-PCR reads through MiXCR, storing one row per CDR3 protein. This table holds 650,000 or so distinct CDR3 sequences, around 13% found once. Material: PBMCs from blood, obtained less than 15 days before vaccination. All receptors come from a man in his fifties who received an inactivated influenza vaccine. CDR3s include the opening cysteine and the closing phenylalanine or tryptophan. Fields, in order: D gene, clone size, V gene, J gene, CDR3 protein, CDR3 DNA. D genes are given only for firm matches. Expanded clones are given a class, and other clones once, few, many or no size at all.

-	-	TRBV20-1	TRBJ1-4	CSAESPKGNEKLFF	TGCAGTGCCGAATCCCCCAAGGGGAATGAAAAACTGTTTTTT
TRBD1	many	TRBV7-8	TRBJ2-1	CASSSRDSYNEQFF	TGTGCCAGCAGCTCCCGGGACAGCTACAATGAGCAGTTCTTC
-	many	TRBV3-2	TRBJ2-2	CASRPWGNTGELFF	TGTGCCAGCAGGCCATGGGGGAACACCGGGGAGCTGTTTTTT
-	few	TRBV7-3	TRBJ2-2	CASSLISNTGELFF	TGTGCCAGCAGCTTAATCTCGAACACCGGGGAGCTGTTTTTT
-	-	TRBV7-2	TRBJ2-3	CASSFPRGGIVTDTQYF	TGTGCCAGCAGCTTTCCCCGGGGCGGGATAGTTACAGATACGCAGTATTTT
-	few	TRBV20-1	TRBJ2-3	CSARGVAGTDTQYF	TGCAGCGCCAGAGGAGTGGCCGGCACAGATACGCAGTATTTT
-	many	TRBV12-3/TRBV12-4	TRBJ1-4	CASTPDSVGQSEKLFF	TGTGCCAGCACCCCAGATTCGGTCGGACAGAGTGAAAAACTGTTTTTT
-	-	TRBV6-5	TRBJ2-5	CASSYSVGGGETQYF	TGTGCCAGCAGTTACTCAGTAGGAGGGGGGGAGACCCAGTACTTC
-	few	TRBV25-1	TRBJ2-7	CASSVTSPYEQYF	TGTGCCAGCAGTGTAACTAGCCCCTACGAGCAGTACTTC
-	few	TRBV27	TRBJ2-7	CATGSTGSYEQYF	TGTGCCACGGGGAGTACAGGCTCCTACGAGCAGTACTTC
-	-	TRBV2	TRBJ2-7	CASSDQGSSYEQYF	TGTGCCAGCAGTGATCAGGGGAGCTCCTACGAGCAGTACTTC
-	few	TRBV2	TRBJ1-5	CASSDLGRQPQHF	TGTGCCAGCAGTGACCTGGGCCGGCAGCCCCAGCATTTT
-	few	TRBV20-1	TRBJ2-1	CSASDGSYNEQFF	TGCAGTGCTAGTGACGGATCGTACAATGAGCAGTTCTTC
-	many	TRBV28	TRBJ2-1	CASSRWEQFF	TGTGCCAGTAGCAGGTGGGAGCAGTTCTTC
TRBD2	-	TRBV4-3	TRBJ2-3	CASSQMTSGNTDTQYF	TGCGCCAGCAGCCAAATGACTAGCGGGAACACAGATACGCAGTATTTT
-	few	TRBV12-3/TRBV12-4	TRBJ2-1	CASTHGSLLDNEQFF	TGTGCCAGCACCCACGGCAGCCTCCTGGACAATGAGCAGTTCTTC
-	-	TRBV6-5	TRBJ1-1	CASSYRIQGRVTEAFF	TGTGCCAGCAGCTACCGCATCCAAGGGAGAGTCACTGAAGCTTTCTTT
TRBD2	few	TRBV6-1	TRBJ2-3	CASKLSGPSTDTQYF	TGTGCCAGCAAGCTTAGCGGGCCAAGCACAGATACGCAGTATTTT
-	few	TRBV10-3	TRBJ2-1	CAITATTPANEQFF	TGTGCCATCACCGCGACCACCCCGGCGAATGAGCAGTTCTTC
-	-	TRBV4-1	TRBJ2-5	CASSQGNAGGETQYF	TGCGCCAGCAGCCAAGGTAACGCAGGAGGGGAGACCCAGTACTTC
TRBD2	many	TRBV12-3/TRBV12-4	TRBJ2-1	CASRGGTHYRNEQFF	TGTGCCAGCAGGGGGGGGACGCACTACAGGAATGAGCAGTTCTTC
TRBD2	many	TRBV11-1	TRBJ2-2	CASTPRWDYTTRRTGELFF	TGTGCCAGCACCCCGAGATGGGACTATACTACCAGACGCACCGGGGAGCTGTTTTTT
TRBD2	-	TRBV20-1	TRBJ2-2	CSAETSQNTGELFF	TGCAGTGCTGAGACTAGCCAGAACACCGGGGAGCTGTTTTTT
TRBD1	-	TRBV12-3/TRBV12-4	TRBJ2-2	CASSTGQGAGELFF	TGTGCCAGCAGTACCGGACAGGGGGCGGGGGAGCTGTTTTTT
TRBD2	few	TRBV27	TRBJ2-2	CASRGTSGGPRELFF	TGTGCCAGCAGAGGGACTAGCGGGGGGCCCAGGGAGCTGTTTTTT
-	few	TRBV6-2/TRBV6-3	TRBJ2-7	CASSYSIESYEQYF	TGTGCCAGCAGTTACTCGATAGAAAGCTACGAGCAGTACTTC
-	few	TRBV28	TRBJ2-7	CASSSTVRPYEQYF	TGTGCCAGCAGTTCGACGGTGAGGCCCTACGAGCAGTACTTC
-	-	TRBV7-2	TRBJ2-1	CASRKKVIGEQFF	TGTGCCAGCAGGAAGAAGGTGATCGGTGAGCAGTTCTTC
-	-	TRBV3-1	TRBJ1-3	CASSQDTIPGNTIYF	TGTGCCAGCAGCCAAGATACCATTCCTGGAAACACCATATATTTT
TRBD2	-	TRBV20-1	TRBJ2-1	CSASGLAGVNEQFF	TGCAGTGCTAGTGGACTAGCGGGAGTCAATGAGCAGTTCTTC
-	-	TRBV2	TRBJ2-7	CASSGGRGSGPLEQYF	TGTGCCAGCAGTGGGGGCCGGGGCAGTGGGCCTTTGGAGCAGTACTTC
-	-	TRBV7-2	TRBJ2-1	CASSRGVGVYNEQFF	TGTGCCAGCAGCCGAGGGGTCGGTGTATACAATGAGCAGTTCTTC
-	few	TRBV20-1	TRBJ1-1	CSARVWGGPMNTEAFF	TGCAGTGCTAGAGTATGGGGAGGTCCCATGAACACTGAAGCTTTCTTT
-	many	TRBV6-5	TRBJ1-1	CASSYSTRMNTEAFF	TGTGCCAGCAGTTACTCGACCAGAATGAACACTGAAGCTTTCTTT
TRBD1	-	TRBV20-1	TRBJ1-5	CSARSKLGQGKEPQHF	TGCAGTGCTCGGTCAAAGTTGGGACAGGGAAAGGAGCCCCAGCATTTT
TRBD1	-	TRBV5-5	TRBJ2-5	CASRPTWDRGLETQYF	TGTGCCAGCAGGCCGACGTGGGACAGGGGGCTAGAGACCCAGTACTTC
-	-	TRBV7-2	TRBJ2-7	CASSSISGEQYF	TGTGCCAGCAGCTCGATATCGGGCGAGCAGTACTTC
TRBD1	few	TRBV27	TRBJ1-2	CASSIRQGSGYTF	TGTGCCAGCAGTATAAGACAGGGCTCTGGCTACACCTTC
TRBD2	-	TRBV20-1	TRBJ2-2	CSAPTSGSISGELFF	TGCAGTGCTCCAACTAGCGGGAGTATCAGCGGGGAGCTGTTTTTT
-	few	TRBV9	TRBJ2-7	CASSFRDNSYEQYF	TGTGCCAGCAGCTTCCGGGACAACTCCTACGAGCAGTACTTC
-	few	TRBV5-1	TRBJ2-7	CASSLTVRSYEQYF	TGCGCCAGCAGCTTGACCGTCAGATCCTACGAGCAGTACTTC
-	-	TRBV11-2	TRBJ2-3	CASRFSGKNTDTQYF	TGTGCCAGCAGATTCTCCGGGAAGAACACAGATACGCAGTATTTT
-	-	TRBV7-2	TRBJ1-1	CASSLNGGGTEAFF	TGTGCCAGCAGCTTAAATGGAGGGGGTACTGAAGCTTTCTTT
-	many	TRBV28	TRBJ2-7	CASSLRQVYEQYF	TGTGCCAGCAGTTTAAGACAAGTCTACGAGCAGTACTTC
TRBD2	-	TRBV20-1	TRBJ2-7	CSASGASGSRSEQYF	TGCAGTGCTAGCGGCGCTAGCGGGAGTAGGTCCGAGCAGTACTTC
-	-	TRBV20-1	TRBJ1-1	CSASWGTPEAFF	TGCAGTGCTAGTTGGGGTACCCCCGAAGCTTTCTTT
-	-	TRBV7-9	TRBJ1-2	CASSLLTRDYGYTF	TGTGCCAGCAGCTTATTAACGCGGGACTATGGCTACACCTTC
-	-	TRBV29-1	TRBJ2-7	CSVGQGAYEQYF	TGCAGCGTTGGGCAGGGCGCCTACGAGCAGTACTTC
-	few	TRBV12-3/TRBV12-4	TRBJ1-3	CASSTDRRNTIYF	TGTGCCAGCAGTACCGACAGGCGAAACACCATATATTTT
TRBD2	-	TRBV5-1	TRBJ2-2	CASSGSGRNTGDLFF	TGCGCCAGCAGCGGTAGCGGGAGAAACACCGGGGACCTGTTTTTT
-	few	TRBV7-9	TRBJ2-7	CASSAGTAPPYEQYF	TGTGCCAGCAGCGCCGGGACGGCACCTCCTTACGAGCAGTACTTC
-	many	TRBV2	TRBJ2-2	CASSVVLGTGELFF	TGTGCCAGCAGTGTAGTGTTGGGCACCGGGGAGCTGTTTTTT
TRBD1	few	TRBV20-1	TRBJ2-7	CSARVTTGGVSYEQYF	TGCAGTGCTAGGGTAACCACAGGGGGCGTCTCCTACGAGCAGTACTTC
-	few	TRBV20-1	TRBJ2-5	CSASRRTGWQTQYF	TGCAGTGCTAGTCGGAGGACGGGTTGGCAGACCCAGTACTTC
TRBD1	few	TRBV28	TRBJ2-7	CASKTGYYEQYF	TGTGCCAGCAAGACAGGGTACTACGAGCAGTACTTC